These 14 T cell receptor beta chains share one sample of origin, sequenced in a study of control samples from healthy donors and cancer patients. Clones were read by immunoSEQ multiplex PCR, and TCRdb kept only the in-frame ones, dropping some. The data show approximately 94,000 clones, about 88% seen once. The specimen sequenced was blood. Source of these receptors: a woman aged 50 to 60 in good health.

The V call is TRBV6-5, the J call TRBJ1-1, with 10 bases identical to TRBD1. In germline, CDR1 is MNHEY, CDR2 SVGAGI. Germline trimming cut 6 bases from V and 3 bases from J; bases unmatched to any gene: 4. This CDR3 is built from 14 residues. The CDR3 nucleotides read TGTGCCAGCAGGGGACAGGGGCGGGACACTGAAGCTTTCTTT. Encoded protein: CASRGQGRDTEAFF.

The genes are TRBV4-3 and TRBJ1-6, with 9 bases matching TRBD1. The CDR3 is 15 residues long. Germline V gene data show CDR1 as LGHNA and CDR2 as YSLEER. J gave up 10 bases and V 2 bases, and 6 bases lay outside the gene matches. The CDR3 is CASSQSGQGASPLHF. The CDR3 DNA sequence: TGCGCCAGCAGCCAATCGGGACAGGGAGCCTCACCCCTCCACTTT.

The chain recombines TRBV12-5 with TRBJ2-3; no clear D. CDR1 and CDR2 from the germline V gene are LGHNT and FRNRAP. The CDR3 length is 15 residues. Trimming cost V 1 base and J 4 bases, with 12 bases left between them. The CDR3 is CASGLGSFGADTQYF. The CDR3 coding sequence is TGTGCTAGTGGTTTGGGGAGTTTTGGAGCAGATACGCAGTATTTT.

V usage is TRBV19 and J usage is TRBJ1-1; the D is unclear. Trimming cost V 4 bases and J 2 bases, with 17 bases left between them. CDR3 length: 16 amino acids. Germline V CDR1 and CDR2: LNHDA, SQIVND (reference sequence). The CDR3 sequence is CASSTAAGIFNTEAFF. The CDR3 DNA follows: TGTGCCAGTAGTACCGCGGCAGGTATCTTTAACACTGAAGCTTTCTTT.

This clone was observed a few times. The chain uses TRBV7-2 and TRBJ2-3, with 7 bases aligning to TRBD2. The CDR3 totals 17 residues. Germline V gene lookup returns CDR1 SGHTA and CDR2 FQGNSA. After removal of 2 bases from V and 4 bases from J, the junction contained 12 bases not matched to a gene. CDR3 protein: CASSLRGGPVRADTQYF. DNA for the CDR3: TGTGCCAGCAGCTTAAGGGGAGGGCCGGTTAGGGCAGATACGCAGTATTTT.

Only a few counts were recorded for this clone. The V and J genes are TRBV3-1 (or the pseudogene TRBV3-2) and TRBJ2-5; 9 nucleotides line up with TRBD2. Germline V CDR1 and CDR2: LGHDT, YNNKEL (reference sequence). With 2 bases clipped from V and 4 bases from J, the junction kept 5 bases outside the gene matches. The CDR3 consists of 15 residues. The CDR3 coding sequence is TGTGCCAGCAGCCAATGGCGGGAGGGCCGAGAGACCCAGTACTTC. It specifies CASSQWREGRETQYF.

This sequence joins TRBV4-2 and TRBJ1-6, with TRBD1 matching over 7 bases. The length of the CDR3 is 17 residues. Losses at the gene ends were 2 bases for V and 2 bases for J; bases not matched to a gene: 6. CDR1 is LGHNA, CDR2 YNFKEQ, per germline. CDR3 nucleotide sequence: TGTGCCAGCAGCCAAACTACAGGGGATCCCTATAATTCACCCCTCCACTTT. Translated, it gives CASSQTTGDPYNSPLHF.

For the CDR3, the DNA is TGTGCCAGCAGCTTAGACCCTCGATCCCTACCCGGCTACGAGCAGTACTTC. Protein: CASSLDPRSLPGYEQYF. The chain uses TRBV7-2 and TRBJ2-7; D gene unclear. Germline V gives CDR1 SGHTA, CDR2 FQGNSA. The CDR3 spans 17 residues. V was trimmed by 1 base and J by 3 bases, leaving 19 bases between them.

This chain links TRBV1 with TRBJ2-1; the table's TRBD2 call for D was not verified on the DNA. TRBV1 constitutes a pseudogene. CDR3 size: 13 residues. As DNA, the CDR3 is TGCACCAGCCTGGTAGCGGTTAACAATGAGCAGTTCTTC. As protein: CTSLVAVNNEQFF.

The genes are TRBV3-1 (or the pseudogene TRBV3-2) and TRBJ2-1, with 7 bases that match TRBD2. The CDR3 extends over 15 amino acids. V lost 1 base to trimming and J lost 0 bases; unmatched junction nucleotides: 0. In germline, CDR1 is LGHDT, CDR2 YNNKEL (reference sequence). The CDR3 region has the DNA TGTGCCAGCAGCCAAGGCGGGAGCTCCTACAATGAGCAGTTCTTC. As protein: CASSQGGSSYNEQFF.

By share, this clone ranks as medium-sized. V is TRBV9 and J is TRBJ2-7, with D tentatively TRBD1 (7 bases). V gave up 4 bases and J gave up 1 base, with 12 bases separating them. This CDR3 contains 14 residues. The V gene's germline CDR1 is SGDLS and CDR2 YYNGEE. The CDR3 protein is CASSPAGGSYEQYF. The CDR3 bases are TGTGCCAGCAGCCCAGCAGGGGGGTCCTACGAGCAGTACTTC.

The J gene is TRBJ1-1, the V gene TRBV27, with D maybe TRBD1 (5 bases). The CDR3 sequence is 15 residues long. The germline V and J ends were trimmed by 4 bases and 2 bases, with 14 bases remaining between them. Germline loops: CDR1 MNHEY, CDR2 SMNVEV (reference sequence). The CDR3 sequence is CASSSRGHSNTEAFF. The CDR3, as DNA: TGTGCCAGCAGTTCCCGCGGACACTCAAACACTGAAGCTTTCTTT.

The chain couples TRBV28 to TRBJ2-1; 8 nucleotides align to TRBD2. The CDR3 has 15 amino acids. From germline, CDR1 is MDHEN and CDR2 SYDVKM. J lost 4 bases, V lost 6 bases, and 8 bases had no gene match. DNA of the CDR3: TGTGCCAGCAGGGCCATCGGACTAGCTTACAATGAGCAGTTCTTC. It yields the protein CASRAIGLAYNEQFF.

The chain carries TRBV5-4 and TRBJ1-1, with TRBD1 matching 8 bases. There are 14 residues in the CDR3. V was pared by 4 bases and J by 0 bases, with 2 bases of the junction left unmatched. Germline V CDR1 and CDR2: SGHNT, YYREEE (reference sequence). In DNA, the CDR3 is TGTGCCAGCAGCGGGGGACAGGTGAACACTGAAGCTTTCTTT. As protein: CASSGGQVNTEAFF.